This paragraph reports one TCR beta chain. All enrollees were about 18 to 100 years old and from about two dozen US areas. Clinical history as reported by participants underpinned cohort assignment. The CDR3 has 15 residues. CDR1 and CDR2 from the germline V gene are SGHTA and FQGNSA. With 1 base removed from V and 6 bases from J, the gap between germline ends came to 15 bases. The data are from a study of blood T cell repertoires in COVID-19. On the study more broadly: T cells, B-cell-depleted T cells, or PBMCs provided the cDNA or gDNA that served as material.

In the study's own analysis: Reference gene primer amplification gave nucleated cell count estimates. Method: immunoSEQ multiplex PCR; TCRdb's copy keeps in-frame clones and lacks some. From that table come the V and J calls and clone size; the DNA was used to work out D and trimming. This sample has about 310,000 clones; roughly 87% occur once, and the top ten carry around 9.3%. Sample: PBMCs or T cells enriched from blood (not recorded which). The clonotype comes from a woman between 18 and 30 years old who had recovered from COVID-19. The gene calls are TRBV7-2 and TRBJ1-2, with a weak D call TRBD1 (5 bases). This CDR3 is CASSLGYPGKDGYTF. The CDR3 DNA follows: TGTGCCAGCAGCTTAGGGTACCCAGGGAAAGATGGCTACACCTTC.